The 15 T cell receptor beta chains listed next were all sequenced from one sample in a study of cytomegalovirus exposure and HLA in healthy donors. Researchers ran the PCR with 60 Vbeta and 13 Jbeta primers. Sequenced by immunoSEQ multiplex PCR; TCRdb stores in-frame clones only, minus some. In the table there are around 140,000 clones, roughly 8.8% of which are singletons. The sample taken for sequencing was PBMCs. These receptors were taken from a woman in her thirties or forties in good health and CMV-seropositive.

About this clone: Its ends do not fully match the called genes, so a read error is possible. The sample has other DNA sequences that encode this CDR3 too. The CDR3 sequence: CASSLVIGRTDTQYF. CDR3 in DNA: TGTGCCAGCAGTTTGGTGATAGGGAGAACAGATACGCAGTATTTT. The J gene is TRBJ2-3, the V gene TRBV5-6; maybe TRBD2 (5 bases). The CDR3 loop spans 15 amino acids. Germline V gives CDR1 SGHDT, CDR2 YYEEEE. Combining the CDR3 with reference TRBV5-6 and TRBJ2-3 gives the whole variable domain DAGVTQSPTHLIKTRGQQVTLRCSPKSGHDTVSWYQQALGQGPQFIFQYYEEEERQRGNFPDRFSGHQFPNYSSELNVNALLLGDSALYLCASSLVIGRTDTQYFGPGTRLTVL.

This clone was picked up a small number of times. The V and J genes are TRBV7-2 and TRBJ2-1; 11 nucleotides match TRBD2. The V gene's germline CDR1 is SGHTA and CDR2 FQGNSA. The trim removed 4 bases at V and 4 bases at J, leaving 6 bases unmatched. The CDR3 has 16 amino acids. The CDR3 nucleotides read TGTGCCAGCAGCTCTCGACTAGCGGGGTATTACAATGAGCAGTTCTTC. Translation gives CASSSRLAGYYNEQFF.

The chain carries TRBV5-1 and TRBJ2-3; D not certain. Trimming removed 6 bases from V and 4 bases from J, with 6 bases in between. CDR3 length: 11 amino acids. Per the germline V gene, CDR1 is SGHRS and CDR2 is YFSETQ. The CDR3 sequence is CASTIADTQYF. In DNA form, the CDR3 reads TGCGCCAGCACAATTGCAGATACGCAGTATTTT.

This clone appeared a few times. The J gene is TRBJ1-1, the V gene TRBV7-2; D not resolved. This CDR3 has 11 amino acids. With 8 bases removed from V and 8 bases from J, the gap between germline ends came to 12 bases. Germline V gene sequence: CDR1 SGHTA, CDR2 FQGNSA. The CDR3 is CASEEVREAFF. As DNA, the CDR3 is TGTGCCAGCGAAGAGGTCCGGGAAGCTTTCTTT.

In its sample, this clone was seen a few times. The chain carries TRBV9 and TRBJ2-1; TRBD2 agrees at 13 bases. V shed 4 bases, J shed 6 bases, and the junction held 1 base outside the gene matches. There are 14 residues in the CDR3. Germline CDR1 and CDR2: SGDLS and YYNGEE. The CDR3 reads CASSRTSGSNEQFF. CDR3 DNA: TGTGCCAGCAGCCGGACTAGCGGGAGCAATGAGCAGTTCTTC.

This clone has a handful of counts. The rearrangement uses TRBV14 and TRBJ1-1; D may be TRBD1 (5 bases). This CDR3 has 16 residues. CDR1 and CDR2 from the germline V gene are SGHDN and FVKESK. With 5 bases removed from V and 0 bases from J, the gap between germline ends came to 16 bases. CDR3 coding DNA: TGTGCCAGCAGCAGGACAAGGGGCACGATGAACACTGAAGCTTTCTTT. Translation: CASSRTRGTMNTEAFF. The full variable domain, completed using reference TRBV14 and TRBJ1-1, is EAGVTQFPSHSVIEKGQTVTLRCDPISGHDNLYWYRRVMGKEIKFLLHFVKESKQDESGMPNNRFLAERTGGTYSTLKVQPAELEDSGVYFCASSRTRGTMNTEAFFGQGTRLTVV.

This clone was seen a few times. This rearrangement joins TRBV5-6 to TRBJ2-2; D might be TRBD2 (6 bases). V was trimmed by 1 base and J by 2 bases, leaving 15 bases between them. The CDR3 covers 17 residues. Germline V CDR1 and CDR2: SGHDT, YYEEEE. CDR3 region: CASSLFGGQVNTGELFF. CDR3 bases: TGTGCCAGCAGCTTGTTCGGGGGTCAAGTAAACACCGGGGAGCTGTTTTTT.

This clone turned up a few times. The rearrangement joins TRBV4-1 to TRBJ1-1; TRBD1 might be the D (5 bases). CDR1 and CDR2 from the germline V gene are MGHRA and YSYEKL. Trimming pared 1 base from V and 6 bases from J, leaving 12 bases between. This CDR3 has 14 residues. In nucleotides, the CDR3 is TGCGCCAGCAGCCAAGGAAACTGGGGCGCTGAAGCTTTCTTT. Its translation: CASSQGNWGAEAFF.

The V call is TRBV9, the J call TRBJ2-2; 7 bases map to TRBD1. Germline CDR1 is SGDLS and CDR2 is YYNGEE. V lost 4 bases, J lost 6 bases, and 9 bases stayed unmatched. This CDR3 is 15 amino acids long. CDR3 nucleotide sequence: TGTGCCAGCAGCCAAAGGGGGCAGGGGGCCGGGGAGCTGTTTTTT. Encoded protein: CASSQRGQGAGELFF.

A few counts support this clone. This chain links TRBV4-3 with TRBJ1-2, with D unclear. The CDR3 consists of 14 residues. Trimming took 0 bases from V and 8 from J, leaving 13 bases between them. Looked up from germline, CDR1 is LGHNA and CDR2 is YSLEER. The CDR3 here is CASSQDFGEVGYTF. The CDR3 region has the DNA TGCGCCAGCAGCCAAGATTTCGGAGAGGTGGGCTACACCTTC.

There are a few counts of this clone. The chain has TRBV5-4 and TRBJ2-2, with TRBD1 identical over 9 bases. Germline-derived CDR1 and CDR2 are SGHNT and YYREEE (reference sequence). This CDR3 contains 15 residues. Trimming took 7 bases from V and 0 from J; bases not matched to a gene: 4. The CDR3 DNA is TGTGCCAGCCAGGACAGGGGTCCGAACACCGGGGAGCTGTTTTTT. It specifies CASQDRGPNTGELFF.

J is TRBJ1-1 and V is TRBV19, with D maybe TRBD1 (6 bases). Germline CDR1 reads LNHDA; CDR2 reads SQIVND (reference sequence). The germline V and J ends were trimmed by 3 bases and 1 base, with 9 bases remaining between them. The CDR3 totals 14 residues. DNA of the CDR3: TGTGCCAGTAGTATCCAGGGGTCGAACACTGAAGCTTTCTTT. As protein: CASSIQGSNTEAFF.

The CDR3 bases are TGTGCCATTAGGGAAGTCCTAGGGAGGGACTGCGAGCAGTACTTC. This sequence encodes CAIREVLGRDCEQYF. This chain connects TRBV19 to TRBJ2-7, with TRBD2 identical over 7 bases. Germline V gives CDR1 LNHDA, CDR2 SQIVND (reference sequence). J lost 6 bases, V lost 10 bases, and 18 bases had no gene match. The CDR3 extends over 15 amino acids.

The chain couples TRBV7-9 to TRBJ1-4; D is unclear. This CDR3 has 13 residues. Germline loops: CDR1 SEHNR, CDR2 FQNEAQ (reference sequence). V was cut by 2 bases and J by 5 bases, with 6 bases left in between. As DNA, the CDR3 is TGTGCCAGCAGCTTAAGAGGAAATGAAAAACTGTTTTTT. This codes for CASSLRGNEKLFF.

This clone has a handful of counts. The identical CDR3 is also encoded by other nucleotide sequences in the sample. This rearrangement joins TRBV6-5 to TRBJ2-7; D gene ambiguous. Per germline, CDR1 MNHEY and CDR2 SVGAGI. This CDR3 contains 14 residues. V gave up 0 bases and J gave up 0 bases, with 6 bases separating them. CDR3 residues: CASSYSYSSYEQYF. In nucleotides, the CDR3 is TGTGCCAGCAGTTACTCATACAGCTCCTACGAGCAGTACTTC.